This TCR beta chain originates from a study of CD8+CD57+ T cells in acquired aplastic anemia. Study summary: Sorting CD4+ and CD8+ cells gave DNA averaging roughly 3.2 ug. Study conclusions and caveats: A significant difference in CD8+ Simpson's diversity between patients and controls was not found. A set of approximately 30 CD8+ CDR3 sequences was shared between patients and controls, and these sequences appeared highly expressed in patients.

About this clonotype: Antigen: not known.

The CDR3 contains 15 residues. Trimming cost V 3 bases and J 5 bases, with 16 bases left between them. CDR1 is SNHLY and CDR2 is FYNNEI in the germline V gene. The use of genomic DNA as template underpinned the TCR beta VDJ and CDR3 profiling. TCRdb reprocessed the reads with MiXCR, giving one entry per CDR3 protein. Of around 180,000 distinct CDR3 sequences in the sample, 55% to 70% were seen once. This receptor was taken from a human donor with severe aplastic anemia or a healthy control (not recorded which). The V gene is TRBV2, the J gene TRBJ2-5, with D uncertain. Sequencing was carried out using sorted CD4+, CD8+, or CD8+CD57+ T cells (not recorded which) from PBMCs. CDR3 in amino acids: CASSEEPWLSETQYF. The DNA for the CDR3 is TGTGCCAGCAGTGAGGAGCCATGGCTATCTGAGACCCAGTACTTC.